This T cell receptor (beta chain) was sequenced in a study of T cells in localized non-small cell lung cancer. General observations from the study: Greater T cell density in blood accompanied longer overall survival.

Profiled with immunoSEQ multiplex PCR; TCRdb holds only in-frame clones, not every one. The table has 40,000 or so clones, about 86% seen once; the top ten hold 5% to 8%. This clone came up a few times. What it recognizes is unknown. The same CDR3 arises from other DNA sequences in this sample as well. Germline CDR1 is SGDLS and CDR2 is YYNGEE. V was trimmed by 0 bases and J by 0 bases, leaving 10 bases between them. The CDR3 runs 15 residues. The TCR sequence derives from a man between 40 and 70 years old with stage I lung adenocarcinoma. The sequencing used peripheral blood, collected before any cancer treatment. The chain couples TRBV9 to TRBJ2-7; D uncertain. The CDR3 spells CASSVEGLSSYEQYF. The CDR3 DNA is TGTGCCAGCAGCGTAGAAGGATTAAGCTCCTACGAGCAGTACTTC.